This passage covers 24 T cell receptor beta chains from one sample sequenced in a study of T cell repertoires in cytomegalovirus infection. No antigen has been assigned to these receptors. TCRdb re-derived calls from the reads in MiXCR, one entry per CDR3 protein. This table has over 50,000 distinct CDR3 sequences, just over 20% appearing once. Specimen: CD8+ T cells from cultured PBMCs, collected from culture after CMV antigen stimulation. Receptors were obtained from a human donor in good health (CMV status not recorded). Some clones in this sample may be carry-over from other donors' samples.

This clonotype was seen ten or more times. The rearrangement joins TRBV11-3 to TRBJ2-2; 9 bases line up with TRBD1. Germline V CDR1 and CDR2: SGHNT, YENEEA. This CDR3 comprises 16 residues. Trimming removed 3 bases from V and 1 base from J; junction bases left unmatched: 3. The CDR3 loop is CASSLDRGMNTGELFF. The CDR3 nucleotides read TGTGCCAGCAGCTTGGACAGGGGAATGAACACCGGGGAGCTGTTTTTT.

J is TRBJ2-7 and V is TRBV7-8; possibly TRBD2 for D (5 bases). V was trimmed by 5 bases and J by 11 bases, leaving 16 bases between them. Germline V gene sequence: CDR1 SGHVS, CDR2 FQNEAQ. This CDR3 is 12 amino acids long. DNA of the CDR3: TGTGCCAGCAGCGAAGACGGACTTCAGGAGTACTTC. Translation gives CASSEDGLQEYF.

This clonotype has only a few counts. The rearrangement links TRBV19 to TRBJ1-2; 8 bases agree with TRBD1. Germline CDR1 LNHDA, CDR2 SQIVND (reference sequence). Losses at the gene ends were 8 bases for V and 6 bases for J; bases not matched to a gene: 14. The CDR3 spans 15 residues. The CDR3 reads CASLSIQRQGNGYTF. The CDR3 DNA reads as TGTGCCAGTCTAAGCATCCAACGACAGGGGAATGGCTACACCTTC.

This clonotype is a singleton in its sample. The chain employs TRBV4-2 and TRBJ1-1; D is unclear. There are 12 residues in the CDR3. CDR1 is LGHNA, CDR2 YNFKEQ, per germline. V was cut by 1 base and J by 6 bases, with 6 bases left in between. Here the CDR3 reads CASSQGLAEAFF. The CDR3 region has the DNA TGTGCCAGCAGCCAAGGTTTGGCTGAAGCTTTCTTT.

This clonotype has only a few counts. The V and J genes are TRBV6-8 and TRBJ1-2; 9 positions agree with TRBD1. This CDR3 has 16 residues. The junction had 10 bases not matched to a gene; V was cut back by 5 bases and J by 3 bases. The germline gives CDR1 MNHGY, CDR2 SAAAGT. CDR3 protein: CASSNDLWTGDYGYTF. CDR3 nucleotide sequence: TGTGCCAGCAGTAACGACCTGTGGACAGGGGACTATGGCTACACCTTC.

The chain employs TRBV6-1 and TRBJ2-3; D is ambiguous. In germline, CDR1 is MNHNS, CDR2 SASEGT. V dropped 5 bases and J dropped 1 base, with 10 bases sitting between them. This CDR3 is built from 14 residues. CDR3 sequence: CASSYTLGTDTQYF. CDR3 DNA sequence: TGTGCCAGCAGTTACACGCTGGGCACAGATACGCAGTATTTT.

The sample holds many counts of this clonotype. This rearrangement joins TRBV4-3 to TRBJ2-1, with 13 positions matching TRBD2. This CDR3 contains 17 residues. Trimming removed 4 bases from V and 3 bases from J; junction bases left unmatched: 6. Germline V lookup: CDR1 LGHNA, CDR2 YSLEER. CDR3: CASSPGLAGTYYNEQFF. The DNA of the CDR3 is TGCGCCAGCAGCCCGGGACTAGCGGGGACTTACTACAATGAGCAGTTCTTC.

The table lists this clonotype with a few counts. The chain recombines TRBV9 with TRBJ2-3, with D possibly TRBD2 on 5 matching bases. This CDR3 contains 16 residues. Looked up from germline, CDR1 is SGDLS and CDR2 is YYNGEE. V dropped 3 bases and J dropped 2 bases, with 16 bases sitting between them. CDR3 nucleotides: TGTGCCAGCAGCGCGCAAGCGGCCTCTATCACAGATACGCAGTATTTT. Protein product: CASSAQAASITDTQYF.

Many counts were recorded for this clonotype. The chain combines TRBV7-9 with TRBJ1-2; 8 bases are shared with TRBD1. The germline gives CDR1 SEHNR, CDR2 FQNEAQ (reference sequence). The CDR3 extends over 15 amino acids. V lost 5 bases and J lost 5; bases outside the gene matches: 10. CDR3 DNA: TGTGCCAGCAGCCCGTCGGACAGGGTTCAATATGGCTACACCTTC. This codes for CASSPSDRVQYGYTF.

This rearrangement joins TRBV18 to TRBJ1-2, with TRBD1 as a possible D gene (5 bases). This CDR3 spans 14 amino acids. The V gene lost 1 base and the J gene lost 3 bases, with 9 bases spanning the gap. Germline V gives CDR1 KGHSH, CDR2 LQKENI. The CDR3 loop is CASSPLATDYGYTF. For the CDR3, the DNA is TGTGCCAGCTCACCACTCGCGACAGACTATGGCTACACCTTC.

J is TRBJ1-5 and V is TRBV28, with D perhaps TRBD1 (5 bases). V gave up 3 bases and J gave up 5 bases, with 20 bases separating them. Germline assignment: CDR1 MDHEN and CDR2 SYDVKM. This CDR3 has 17 amino acids. In DNA, the CDR3 is TGTGCCAGCAGTTTGCCGGGGCAGCTGGGCGGGTATCAGCCCCAGCATTTT. Residues: CASSLPGQLGGYQPQHF.

V is TRBV4-1 and J is TRBJ2-1; no definite D call. Between the trimmed V and J ends, which lost 0 bases and 13 bases, there was a span of 25 bases. The CDR3 runs 17 residues. The germline gives CDR1 MGHRA, CDR2 YSYEKL. This CDR3 is CASSQDSSPQSYNGQFF. The CDR3, as DNA: TGCGCCAGCAGCCAAGACAGTTCCCCTCAATCCTACAATGGACAGTTCTTC.

The sample holds a few counts of this clonotype. The chain employs TRBV15 and TRBJ1-2; no clear D gene. V gave up 0 bases and J gave up 2 bases, with 13 bases separating them. This CDR3 is built from 16 residues. Germline CDR1 LNHNV, CDR2 YYDKDF (reference sequence). This CDR3 is CATSRDRITWNYGYTF. The CDR3 DNA is TGTGCCACCAGCAGAGATCGAATAACGTGGAACTATGGCTACACCTTC.

This clonotype was seen a handful of times. The CDR3 reads CASSLRGGPLGTGELFF. CDR3 coding DNA: TGTGCCAGCAGCTTAAGGGGGGGGCCCCTGGGCACCGGGGAGCTGTTTTTT. V gene TRBV7-3 combines with J gene TRBJ2-2; perhaps TRBD2 as D (7 bases). The CDR3 has 17 residues. V was shortened by 1 base and J by 4 bases, with 16 bases between the two germline ends. Germline CDR1 SGHTA, CDR2 FQGTGA.

This clonotype occurred a few times. The chain uses TRBV7-9 and TRBJ1-1; D perhaps matches TRBD1 (5 bases). The V gene's germline CDR1 is SEHNR and CDR2 FQNEAQ (reference sequence). CDR3 length: 15 residues. Trimming left V 5 bases short and J 4 bases short, with 17 bases between. The CDR3 loop reads CASSDRQGIGTEAFF. The CDR3 bases are TGTGCCAGCAGCGACCGGCAGGGAATCGGCACTGAAGCTTTCTTT.

This clonotype was detected a few times. The J gene is TRBJ2-7, the V gene TRBV7-9; D is undetermined. The CDR3 runs to 14 residues. V was clipped by 1 base and J by 3 bases, with 10 bases between them. In germline, CDR1 is SEHNR, CDR2 FQNEAQ (reference sequence). For the CDR3, the DNA is TGTGCCAGCAGCTTAGGGGCCAGCTACTACGAGCAGTACTTC. This translates into CASSLGASYYEQYF.

CDR3 in amino acids: CASSYSPEGNTEAFF. Here the CDR3 DNA reads TGTGCCAGCAGTTACTCGCCAGAGGGGAACACTGAAGCTTTCTTT. The V call is TRBV6-2 or TRBV6-3, the J call TRBJ1-1; unclear D gene. Looked up from germline, CDR1 is MNHEY and CDR2 is SVGEGT. The CDR3 is 15 amino acids. V was pared by 0 bases and J by 1 base, with 9 bases between.

This clonotype was found a few times. The CDR3 spells CASSLQGNTEAFF. CDR3 coding DNA: TGTGCCAGCAGTCTACAGGGGAATACTGAAGCTTTCTTT. The genes are TRBV27 and TRBJ1-1; 7 nucleotides agree with TRBD1. The CDR3 has 13 amino acids. V lost 5 bases, J lost 5 bases, and 5 bases stayed unmatched. Per germline, CDR1 MNHEY and CDR2 SMNVEV (reference sequence).

This sequence joins TRBV4-1 and TRBJ2-1; 8 bases line up with TRBD1. Losses at the gene ends were 4 bases for V and 4 bases for J; bases not matched to a gene: 6. Germline CDR1 reads MGHRA; CDR2 reads YSYEKL. The CDR3 sequence is 15 residues long. CDR3 residues: CASSLRDRNYNEQFF. The CDR3 DNA follows: TGCGCCAGCAGCCTCCGGGACAGGAATTACAATGAGCAGTTCTTC.

This clonotype has just a few counts. This rearrangement joins TRBV4-1 to TRBJ1-1; 9 nucleotides align to TRBD1. Germline V gene data show CDR1 as MGHRA and CDR2 as YSYEKL. V was pared by 4 bases and J by 1 base, with 7 bases of the junction left unmatched. The CDR3 contains 16 residues. The CDR3 nucleotides are TGCGCCAGCAGCCTTCCCGGGACAGGGTCGAACACTGAAGCTTTCTTT. Its translation is CASSLPGTGSNTEAFF.

This clonotype was seen a handful of times. This chain connects TRBV7-2 to TRBJ1-3; 10 nucleotides line up with TRBD1. The CDR3 length is 15 residues. Germline V gene data show CDR1 as SGHTA and CDR2 as FQGNSA. V gave up 2 bases and J gave up 8 bases; unmatched junction bases: 6. DNA of the CDR3: TGTGCCAGCAGCTTACCCGGGACAGGGGTAGACACCATATATTTT. It translates to CASSLPGTGVDTIYF.

The rearrangement joins TRBV11-2 to TRBJ1-4; possibly TRBD1 for D (5 bases). CDR1 SGHAT and CDR2 FQNNGV come from the germline V gene. V shed 5 bases and J shed 8 bases, with 18 bases lying between them. CDR3 length: 15 residues. The CDR3 is CASSPSRDLQEKLFF. CDR3 nucleotide sequence: TGTGCCAGCAGCCCCTCCCGGGACCTTCAAGAAAAACTGTTTTTT.

V is TRBV7-4 and J is TRBJ1-2, with a weak D call TRBD1 (5 bases). The V end lost 1 base, the J end lost 2 bases, and 14 bases lay between the germline ends. The CDR3 contains 16 residues. Germline CDR1 SGHVT, CDR2 SQSDAQ. The CDR3 loop reads CASSLGGIKMNYGYTF. The CDR3 DNA sequence: TGTGCCAGCAGCTTAGGGGGGATAAAGATGAACTATGGCTACACCTTC.

The rearrangement joins TRBV19 to TRBJ1-1; no reliable D call. Germline V lookup: CDR1 LNHDA, CDR2 SQIVND (reference sequence). Trimming took 3 bases from V and 4 from J, leaving 9 bases between them. This CDR3 is built from 13 residues. The chain's CDR3 is CASSISALTEAFF. As DNA, the CDR3 is TGTGCCAGTAGTATCTCCGCCCTCACTGAAGCTTTCTTT. Variable domain in full (rest from reference TRBV19 and TRBJ1-1): DGGITQSPKYLFRKEGQNVTLSCEQNLNHDAMYWYRQDPGQGLRLIYYSQIVNDFQKGDIAEGYSVSREKKESFPLTVTSAQKNPTAFYLCASSISALTEAFFGQGTRLTVV.